Following are 24 T cell receptor beta chains from one sample sequenced in a study of blood T cells in healthy people across ages. The second PCR ran about 6 to 11 cycles with a sample-barcoded 5' primer and J-beta primers. TCRdb redid the calling of the 5' RACE reads with MiXCR, one entry per CDR3 protein. The sample holds roughly 2 million distinct CDR3 sequences, about 49% seen once. Sample: blood. Receptors were obtained from a woman aged 35 to 49 in good health.

The rearrangement links TRBV6-5 to TRBJ2-6; D uncertain. This CDR3 has 15 amino acids. V was pared by 7 bases and J by 4 bases, with 14 bases between. From germline, CDR1 is MNHEY and CDR2 SVGAGI. CDR3 bases: TGTGCCAGCAAGGGCGTGGCAGCCGGGGCCAACGTCCTGACTTTC. It is translated as CASKGVAAGANVLTF.

The J gene is TRBJ2-3, the V gene TRBV4-2; D is tentatively TRBD1 or TRBD2 (5 bases each). Between the trimmed V and J ends, which lost 0 bases and 2 bases, there was a span of 12 bases. Germline CDR1 reads LGHNA; CDR2 reads YNFKEQ. CDR3 size: 16 residues. This chain's CDR3 is CASSQEEGPFTDTQYF. For the CDR3, the DNA is TGTGCCAGCAGCCAAGAAGAGGGGCCTTTCACAGATACGCAGTATTTT.

This chain uses TRBV6-6 with TRBJ2-7; 7 bases fit TRBD1. Germline V gene data show CDR1 as MNHNY and CDR2 as SVGAGI (reference sequence). There are 13 residues in the CDR3. Germline trimming cut 10 bases from V and 2 bases from J; bases unmatched to any gene: 8. CDR3 sequence reads: CATSSGGTYEQYF. The CDR3 nucleotides are TGTGCCACCTCGTCAGGGGGAACCTACGAGCAGTACTTC.

The rearrangement joins TRBV20-1 to TRBJ2-1; unclear D gene. The CDR3 covers 13 residues. CDR1 is DFQATT, CDR2 SNEGSKA, per germline (reference sequence). CDR3 loop: CSLNRRADNEQFF. The DNA of the CDR3 is TGCAGCCTAAATCGAAGGGCTGACAATGAGCAGTTCTTC.

The V call is TRBV7-2, the J call TRBJ2-7; D unresolved. The V end was cut by 7 bases, the J end by 7 bases, with 20 bases between. Germline-derived CDR1 and CDR2 are SGHTA and FQGNSA. The CDR3 has 14 residues. The CDR3 region is CASKVARNYNEQYF. DNA for the CDR3: TGTGCCAGCAAGGTCGCGCGGAACTACAATGAGCAGTACTTC.

V gene TRBV29-1 combines with J gene TRBJ2-3; D is undetermined. Trimming stripped 2 bases from V and 0 bases from J, with 18 bases between. Germline V gives CDR1 SQVTM, CDR2 ANQGSEA. This CDR3 comprises 17 residues. The CDR3, as DNA: TGCAGCGTTGAATTACCCCATCTCCCGGCTAGCACAGATACGCAGTATTTT. Its protein product is CSVELPHLPASTDTQYF.

The chain has TRBV5-6 and TRBJ1-1; D may be TRBD1 (5 bases). Germline-derived CDR1 and CDR2 are SGHDT and YYEEEE. The CDR3 consists of 15 residues. The V gene lost 4 bases and the J gene lost 3 bases, with 16 bases spanning the gap. The CDR3 spells CASSPITGEYTEAFF. The CDR3 bases are TGTGCCAGCAGCCCAATCACGGGGGAGTACACTGAAGCTTTCTTT.

This sequence joins TRBV2 and TRBJ2-7; 10 bases fit TRBD2. The CDR3 has 14 residues. Germline CDR1 and CDR2: SNHLY and FYNNEI. V lost 9 bases and J lost 6; bases outside the gene matches: 11. The CDR3 bases are TGTGCCAGTCAGTGGGAGCGGGGGGGCCCCGAGCAGTACTTC. This codes for CASQWERGGPEQYF.

V gene TRBV6-5 combines with J gene TRBJ2-5, with D possibly TRBD2 on 6 matching bases. Germline CDR1 MNHEY, CDR2 SVGAGI. CDR3 size: 10 residues. V gave up 5 bases and J gave up 10 bases, with 8 bases separating them. CDR3 nucleotides: TGTGCCAGCAGTCGGGACTTCCAGTACTTC. Protein product: CASSRDFQYF.

This clonotype was observed a few times. This rearrangement joins TRBV12-3 or TRBV12-4 to TRBJ2-5, with a possible D match to TRBD2 (6 bases). The germline V and J ends were trimmed by 7 bases and 5 bases, with 20 bases remaining between them. CDR3 length equals 15 residues. This CDR3 reads CASTSRRGTEETQYF. DNA for the CDR3: TGTGCCAGCACCTCCCGCCGCGGGACGGAGGAGACCCAGTACTTC.

As concerns this clonotype: This may come from a read error, since a much larger clone is one base off. The chain combines TRBV12-3 or TRBV12-4 with TRBJ2-6; D gene unclear. This CDR3 comprises 15 residues. V was pared by 6 bases and J by 0 bases, with 9 bases between. CDR3 residues: CASSQRSSGANVLTF. In nucleotides, the CDR3 is TGTGCCAGCAGCCAAAGGAGCTCTGGGGCCAACGTCCTGACTTTC.

This clonotype was counted only a few times. This sequence joins TRBV10-3 and TRBJ2-3; no clear D. Trimming cost V 0 bases and J 0 bases, with 4 bases left between them. The germline CDR1 and CDR2 sequences are ENHRY and SYGVKD. CDR3 length: 14 amino acids. The CDR3: CAISESGSTDTQYF. CDR3 bases: TGTGCCATCAGTGAGTCGGGTAGCACAGATACGCAGTATTTT.

There are a few counts of this clonotype. The CDR3 protein is CASSPDRVKQFF. CDR3 in DNA: TGTGCCAGCAGCCCGGACAGGGTAAAGCAGTTCTTC. The rearrangement uses TRBV3-1 and TRBJ2-1, with 8 bases that match TRBD1. Germline-derived CDR1 and CDR2 are LGHDT and YNNKEL (reference sequence). The V gene end was trimmed by 4 bases and the J gene end by 11 bases; junction bases not matched to a gene: 4. CDR3 length: 12 residues.

The genes are TRBV9 and TRBJ2-1; 10 bases are a match to TRBD2. The CDR3 contains 14 residues. Germline trimming cut 6 bases from V and 5 bases from J; bases unmatched to any gene: 5. CDR1 and CDR2 (germline): SGDLS, YYNGEE. The DNA of the CDR3 is TGTGCCAGCACTTCCACTAGCGGGGACAATGAGCAGTTCTTC. Translation gives CASTSTSGDNEQFF.

This clonotype was seen a few times. The chain combines TRBV9 with TRBJ2-5; TRBD2 might be the D (7 bases). V was cut by 1 base and J by 1 base, with 17 bases left in between. The CDR3 has 17 amino acids. The germline CDR1 and CDR2 sequences are SGDLS and YYNGEE. The CDR3 DNA reads as TGTGCCAGCAGCGTACCCTCTGGGGGGGGGCTCCAAGAGACCCAGTACTTC. It encodes CASSVPSGGGLQETQYF.

Worth noting for this clonotype: An end of the junction does not agree with germline; a read error may underlie this. The chain employs TRBV4-1 and TRBJ2-1, with 10 bases matching TRBD2. CDR1 and CDR2 from the germline V gene are MGHRA and YSYEKL. The CDR3 is 16 amino acids. The CDR3 loop is CAGSQAGTSARNEQFF. In DNA, the CDR3 is TGCGCCGGCAGCCAAGCCGGGACTAGCGCTAGGAATGAGCAGTTCTTC.

This clonotype was counted between two and nine times. The V and J genes are TRBV20-1 and TRBJ2-5; 8 nucleotides align to TRBD1. Germline V gene data show CDR1 as DFQATT and CDR2 as SNEGSKA (reference sequence). After removal of 4 bases from V and 8 bases from J, the junction contained 9 bases not matched to a gene. The CDR3 loop spans 13 amino acids. The chain's CDR3 is CSAKQGGTVTQYF. The CDR3 bases are TGCAGTGCTAAACAGGGGGGAACGGTAACCCAGTACTTC.

This clonotype was seen a handful of times. The chain employs TRBV20-1 and TRBJ2-1; D is perhaps TRBD2 (5 bases). The germline gives CDR1 DFQATT, CDR2 SNEGSKA (reference sequence). This CDR3 is 14 amino acids long. Trimming took 6 bases from V and 12 from J, leaving 24 bases between them. CDR3 in DNA: TGCAGTGCGAGGGCGTTAGATAGAGCCTCAGGGCAGTTCTTC. Protein sequence: CSARALDRASGQFF.

CDR3 loop: CSANGASGGAFGTDTQYF. The DNA of the CDR3 is TGCAGTGCTAATGGGGCTAGCGGGGGGGCCTTTGGCACAGATACGCAGTATTTT. The V and J genes are TRBV20-1 and TRBJ2-3; 12 bases are shared with TRBD2. The V and J ends lost 4 bases and 1 base, in that order; junction bases with no gene match: 12. CDR3 length: 18 residues. Germline-derived CDR1 and CDR2 are DFQATT and SNEGSKA (reference sequence).

This clonotype was observed a handful of times. CDR3 coding DNA: TGCGCCAGCAGCCAAGAAGCGGGGACGAGATACAATGAGCAGTTCTTC. Its protein is CASSQEAGTRYNEQFF. This chain joins TRBV4-1 and TRBJ2-1; the match to TRBD2 covers 7 bases. The germline gives CDR1 MGHRA, CDR2 YSYEKL. V shed 0 bases and J 4 bases; nucleotides not matched to a gene: 6. This CDR3 comprises 16 residues.

The rearrangement uses TRBV28 and TRBJ2-7; D perhaps matches TRBD1 (6 bases). CDR3 size: 15 residues. Germline V gene lookup returns CDR1 MDHEN and CDR2 SYDVKM. Between the trimmed V and J ends, which lost 5 bases and 2 bases, there was a span of 16 bases. The CDR3 nucleotides read TGTGCCAGCAGTACCACAGGGAAGGGAACCTACGAGCAGTACTTC. It translates to CASSTTGKGTYEQYF.

In DNA, the CDR3 is TGCGCCAGCAGCCAGGGCCACCCGGGTACGGATACGCAGTATTTT. Amino acids: CASSQGHPGTDTQYF. The genes are TRBV4-1 and TRBJ2-3, with no clear D. The CDR3 is 15 residues long. CDR1 and CDR2 (germline): MGHRA, YSYEKL. V lost 3 bases and J 6 bases, leaving 16 bases between the germline ends.

The chain links TRBV7-9 to TRBJ2-5; no reliable D call. Germline V CDR1 and CDR2: SEHNR, FQNEAQ (reference sequence). The CDR3 spans 15 residues. Trimming cost V 4 bases and J 1 base, with 13 bases left between them. The CDR3 DNA is TGTGCCAGCAGCTCAAGGCTCACCATCCAAGAGACCCAGTACTTC. Its protein product is CASSSRLTIQETQYF.

In nucleotides, the CDR3 is TGTGCCACCAGGGACAGGGGGGACTACAATGAGCAGTTCTTC. Translation gives CATRDRGDYNEQFF. The gene calls are TRBV24-1 and TRBJ2-1, with 10 positions matching TRBD1. CDR1 is KGHDR, CDR2 SFDVKD, per germline. The CDR3 contains 14 residues. J was trimmed by 3 bases and V by 7 bases; bases with no gene match: 2.